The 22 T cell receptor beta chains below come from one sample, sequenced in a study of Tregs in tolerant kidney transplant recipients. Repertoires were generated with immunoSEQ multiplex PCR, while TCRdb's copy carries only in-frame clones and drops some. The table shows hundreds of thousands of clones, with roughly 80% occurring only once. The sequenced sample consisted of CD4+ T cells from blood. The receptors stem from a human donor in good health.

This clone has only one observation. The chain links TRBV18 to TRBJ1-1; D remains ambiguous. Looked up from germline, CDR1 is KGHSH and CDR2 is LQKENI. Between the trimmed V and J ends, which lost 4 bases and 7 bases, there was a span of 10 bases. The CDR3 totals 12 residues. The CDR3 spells CASSLVADEAFF. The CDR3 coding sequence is TGTGCCAGCTCACTAGTGGCGGATGAAGCTTTCTTT.

CDR3 nucleotides: TGTGCCAGTAGCCCGTCCCAGGGCAACTATGGCTACACCTTC. It is translated as CASSPSQGNYGYTF. J is TRBJ1-2 and V is TRBV19, with D perhaps TRBD1 (5 bases). The V gene lost 6 bases and the J gene lost 2 bases, with 13 bases spanning the gap. CDR3 size: 14 residues. Germline CDR1 is LNHDA and CDR2 is SQIVND (reference sequence). Using reference TRBV19 and TRBJ1-2 for the parts outside the CDR3, the full variable domain is DGGITQSPKYLFRKEGQNVTLSCEQNLNHDAMYWYRQDPGQGLRLIYYSQIVNDFQKGDIAEGYSVSREKKESFPLTVTSAQKNPTAFYLCASSPSQGNYGYTFGSGTRLTVV.

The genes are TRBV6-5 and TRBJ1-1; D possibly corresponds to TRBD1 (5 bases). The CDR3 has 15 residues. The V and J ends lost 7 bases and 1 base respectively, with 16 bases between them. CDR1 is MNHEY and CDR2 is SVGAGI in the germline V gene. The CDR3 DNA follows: TGTGCCAGCAACACTCGCGGTGGGGCGAACACTGAAGCTTTCTTT. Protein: CASNTRGGANTEAFF.

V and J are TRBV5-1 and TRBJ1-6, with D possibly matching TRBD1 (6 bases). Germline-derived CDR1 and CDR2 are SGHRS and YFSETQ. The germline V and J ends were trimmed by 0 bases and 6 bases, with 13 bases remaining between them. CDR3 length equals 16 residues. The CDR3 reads CASSLVGGGRNSPLHF. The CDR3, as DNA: TGCGCCAGCAGCTTGGTCGGAGGGGGACGTAATTCACCCCTCCACTTT.

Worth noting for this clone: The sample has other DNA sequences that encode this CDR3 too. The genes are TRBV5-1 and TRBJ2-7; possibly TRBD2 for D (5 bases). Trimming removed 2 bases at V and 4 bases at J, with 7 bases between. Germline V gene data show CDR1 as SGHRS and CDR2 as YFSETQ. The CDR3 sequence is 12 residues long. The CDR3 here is CASSLEGYEQYF. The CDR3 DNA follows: TGCGCCAGCAGCTTAGAGGGTTACGAGCAGTACTTC.

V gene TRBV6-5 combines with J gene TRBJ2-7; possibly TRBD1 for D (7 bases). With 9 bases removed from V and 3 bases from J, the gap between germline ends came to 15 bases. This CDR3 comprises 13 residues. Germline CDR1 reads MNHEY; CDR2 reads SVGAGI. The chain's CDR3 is CARPRGQCYEQYF. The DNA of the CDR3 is TGTGCCAGGCCGCGGGGACAGTGCTACGAGCAGTACTTC.

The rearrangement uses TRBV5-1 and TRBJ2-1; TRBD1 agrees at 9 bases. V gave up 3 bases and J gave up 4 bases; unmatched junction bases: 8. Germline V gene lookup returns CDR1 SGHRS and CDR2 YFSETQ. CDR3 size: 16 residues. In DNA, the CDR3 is TGCGCCAGCAGCTCATCTTCCGGGACAGGGTACAATGAGCAGTTCTTC. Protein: CASSSSSGTGYNEQFF.

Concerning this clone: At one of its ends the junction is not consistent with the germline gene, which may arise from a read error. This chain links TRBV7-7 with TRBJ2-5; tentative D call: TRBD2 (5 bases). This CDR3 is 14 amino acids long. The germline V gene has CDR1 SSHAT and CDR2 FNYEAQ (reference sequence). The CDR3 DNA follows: TGTGCTAGCAGCCGTTCGGGCGAGGGAGAGACCCAGTACTTC. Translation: CASSRSGEGETQYF.

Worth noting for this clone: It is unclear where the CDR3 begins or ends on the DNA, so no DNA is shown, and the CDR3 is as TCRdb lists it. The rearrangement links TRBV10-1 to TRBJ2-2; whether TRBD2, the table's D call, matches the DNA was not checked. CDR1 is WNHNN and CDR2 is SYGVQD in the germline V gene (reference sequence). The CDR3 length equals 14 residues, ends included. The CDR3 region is CASSSSGRTGELFF.

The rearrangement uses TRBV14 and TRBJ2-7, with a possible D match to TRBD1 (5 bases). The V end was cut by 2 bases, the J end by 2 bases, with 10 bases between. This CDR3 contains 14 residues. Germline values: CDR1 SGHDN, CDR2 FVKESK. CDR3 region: CASSQYRSPYEQYF. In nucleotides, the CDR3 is TGTGCCAGCAGCCAATACAGGTCCCCCTACGAGCAGTACTTC.

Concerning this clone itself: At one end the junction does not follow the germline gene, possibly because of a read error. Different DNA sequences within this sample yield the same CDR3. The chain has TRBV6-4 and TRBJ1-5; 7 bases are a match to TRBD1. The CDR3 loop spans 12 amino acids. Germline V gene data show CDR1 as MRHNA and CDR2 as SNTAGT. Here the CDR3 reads CATNRGRQPQHF. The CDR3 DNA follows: TGTGCCACCAACAGGGGACGACAGCCCCAGCACTTT.

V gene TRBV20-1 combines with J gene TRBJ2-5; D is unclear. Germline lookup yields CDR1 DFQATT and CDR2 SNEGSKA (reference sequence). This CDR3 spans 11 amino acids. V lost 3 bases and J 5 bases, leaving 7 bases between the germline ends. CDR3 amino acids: CSASNYETQYF. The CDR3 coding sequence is TGCAGTGCTAGTAATTACGAGACCCAGTACTTC.

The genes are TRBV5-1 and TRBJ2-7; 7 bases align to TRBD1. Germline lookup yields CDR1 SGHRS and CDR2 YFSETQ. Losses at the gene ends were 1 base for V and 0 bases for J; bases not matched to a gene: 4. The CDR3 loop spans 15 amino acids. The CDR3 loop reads CASSLLGQVSYEQYF. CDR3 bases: TGCGCCAGCAGCTTGTTAGGACAGGTCTCCTACGAGCAGTACTTC.

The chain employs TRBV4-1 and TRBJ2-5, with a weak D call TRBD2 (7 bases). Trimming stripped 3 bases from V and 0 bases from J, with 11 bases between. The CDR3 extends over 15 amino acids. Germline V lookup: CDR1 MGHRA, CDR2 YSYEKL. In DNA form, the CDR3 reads TGCGCCAGCAGCCAGAGGGGGGGGTACCAAGAGACCCAGTACTTC. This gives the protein CASSQRGGYQETQYF.

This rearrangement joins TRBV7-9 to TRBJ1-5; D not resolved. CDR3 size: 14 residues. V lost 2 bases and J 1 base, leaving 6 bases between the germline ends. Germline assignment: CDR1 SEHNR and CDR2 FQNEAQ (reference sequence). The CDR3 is CASSLFPSNQPQHF. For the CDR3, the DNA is TGTGCCAGCAGCTTATTTCCCAGCAATCAGCCCCAGCATTTT.

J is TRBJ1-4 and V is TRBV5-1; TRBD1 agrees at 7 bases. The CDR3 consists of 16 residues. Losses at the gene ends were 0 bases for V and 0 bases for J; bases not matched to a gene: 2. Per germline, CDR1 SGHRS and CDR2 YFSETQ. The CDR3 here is CASSLAGTATNEKLFF. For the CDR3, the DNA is TGCGCCAGCAGCTTGGCCGGGACAGCAACTAATGAAAAACTGTTTTTT.

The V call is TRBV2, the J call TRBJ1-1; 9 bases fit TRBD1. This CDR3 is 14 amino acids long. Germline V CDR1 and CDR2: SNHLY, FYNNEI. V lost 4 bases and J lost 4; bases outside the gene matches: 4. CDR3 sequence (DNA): TGTGCCAGCAGTGGGGACAGGGTGGGCACTGAAGCTTTCTTT. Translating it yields CASSGDRVGTEAFF.

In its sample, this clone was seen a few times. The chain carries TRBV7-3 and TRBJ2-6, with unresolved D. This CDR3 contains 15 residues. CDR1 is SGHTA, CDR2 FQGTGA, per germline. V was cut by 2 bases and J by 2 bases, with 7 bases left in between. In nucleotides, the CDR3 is TGTGCCAGCAGCTTAGATGTGGCTGGGGCCAACGTCCTGACTTTC. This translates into CASSLDVAGANVLTF.

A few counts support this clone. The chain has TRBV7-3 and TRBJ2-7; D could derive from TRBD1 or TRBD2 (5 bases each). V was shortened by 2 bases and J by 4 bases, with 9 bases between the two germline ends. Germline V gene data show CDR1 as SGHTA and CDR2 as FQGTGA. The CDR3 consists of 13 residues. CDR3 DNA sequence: TGTGCCAGCAGCTTAGGGGGAGATTACGAGCAGTACTTC. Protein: CASSLGGDYEQYF.

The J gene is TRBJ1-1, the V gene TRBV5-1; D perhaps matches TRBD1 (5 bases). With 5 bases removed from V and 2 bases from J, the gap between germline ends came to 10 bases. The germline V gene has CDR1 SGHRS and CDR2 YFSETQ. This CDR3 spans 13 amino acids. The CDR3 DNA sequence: TGCGCCAGCAGTTCGACAGACAACACTGAAGCTTTCTTT. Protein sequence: CASSSTDNTEAFF.

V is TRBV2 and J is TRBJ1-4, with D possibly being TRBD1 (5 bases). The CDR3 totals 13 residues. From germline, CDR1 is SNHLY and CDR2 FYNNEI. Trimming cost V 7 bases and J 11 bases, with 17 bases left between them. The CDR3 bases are TGTGCCAGCACCGTAGCAGGGCTAATGAAACTGTTTTTT. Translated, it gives CASTVAGLMKLFF. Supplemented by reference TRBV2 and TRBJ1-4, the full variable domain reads EPEVTQTPSHQVTQMGQEVILRCVPISNHLYFYWYRQILGQKVEFLVSFYNNEISEKSEIFDDQFSVERPDGSNFTLKIRSTKLEDSAMYFCASTVAGLMKLFFGSGTQLSVL.

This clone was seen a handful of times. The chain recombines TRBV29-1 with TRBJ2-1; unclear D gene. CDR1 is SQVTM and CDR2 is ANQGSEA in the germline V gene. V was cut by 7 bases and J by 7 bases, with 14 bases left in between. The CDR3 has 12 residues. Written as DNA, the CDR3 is TGCAGCGAAAAGGGTGGTTGGAATGAGCAGTTCTTC. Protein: CSEKGGWNEQFF.